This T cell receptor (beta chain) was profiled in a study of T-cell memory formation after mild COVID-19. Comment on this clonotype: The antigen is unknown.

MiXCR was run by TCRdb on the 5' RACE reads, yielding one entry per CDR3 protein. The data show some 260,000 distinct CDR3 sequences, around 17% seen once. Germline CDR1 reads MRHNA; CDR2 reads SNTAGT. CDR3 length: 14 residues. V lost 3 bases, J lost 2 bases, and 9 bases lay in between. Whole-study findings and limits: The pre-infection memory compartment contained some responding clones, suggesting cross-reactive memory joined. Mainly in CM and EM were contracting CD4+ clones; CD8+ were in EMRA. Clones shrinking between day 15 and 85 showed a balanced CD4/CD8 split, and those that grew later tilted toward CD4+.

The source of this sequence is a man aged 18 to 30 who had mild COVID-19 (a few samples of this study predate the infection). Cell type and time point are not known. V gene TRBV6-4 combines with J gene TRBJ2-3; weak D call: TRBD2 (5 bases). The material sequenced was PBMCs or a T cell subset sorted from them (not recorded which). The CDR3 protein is CASSELGYTDTQYF. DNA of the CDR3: TGTGCCAGCAGTGAACTAGGGTACACAGATACGCAGTATTTT.